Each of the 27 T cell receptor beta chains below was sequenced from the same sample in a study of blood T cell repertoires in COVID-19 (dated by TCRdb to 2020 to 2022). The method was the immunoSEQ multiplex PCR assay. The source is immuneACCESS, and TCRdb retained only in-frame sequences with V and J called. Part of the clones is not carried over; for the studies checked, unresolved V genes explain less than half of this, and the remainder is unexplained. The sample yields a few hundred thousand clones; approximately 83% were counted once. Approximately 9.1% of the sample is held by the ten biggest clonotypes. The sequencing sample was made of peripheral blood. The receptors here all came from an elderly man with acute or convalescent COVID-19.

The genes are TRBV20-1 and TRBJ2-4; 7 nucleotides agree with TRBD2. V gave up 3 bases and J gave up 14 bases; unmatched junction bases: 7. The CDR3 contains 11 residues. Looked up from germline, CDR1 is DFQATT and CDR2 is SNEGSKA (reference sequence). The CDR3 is CSASYSGLKYF. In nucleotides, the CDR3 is TGCAGTGCTAGTTATAGCGGGTTAAAGTACTTC.

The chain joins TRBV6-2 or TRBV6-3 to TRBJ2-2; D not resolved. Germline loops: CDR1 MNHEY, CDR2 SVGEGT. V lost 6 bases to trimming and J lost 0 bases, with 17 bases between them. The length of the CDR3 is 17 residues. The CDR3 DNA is TGTGCCAGCAGCTCTCCCCCTAGAGCCACGAACACCGGGGAGCTGTTTTTT. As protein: CASSSPPRATNTGELFF.

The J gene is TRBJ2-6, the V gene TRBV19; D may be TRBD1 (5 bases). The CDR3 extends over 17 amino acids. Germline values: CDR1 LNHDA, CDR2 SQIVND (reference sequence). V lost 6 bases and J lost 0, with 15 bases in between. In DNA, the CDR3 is TGTGCCAGTAGCCGGACACCGCCGGGCTCTGGGGCCAACGTCCTGACTTTC. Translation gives CASSRTPPGSGANVLTF.

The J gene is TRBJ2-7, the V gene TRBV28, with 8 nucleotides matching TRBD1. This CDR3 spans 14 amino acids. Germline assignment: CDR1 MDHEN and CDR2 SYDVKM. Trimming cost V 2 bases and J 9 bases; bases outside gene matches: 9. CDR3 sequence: CASSLVQGATGQYF. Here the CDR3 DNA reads TGTGCCAGCAGTTTAGTTCAGGGGGCTACGGGGCAGTACTTC. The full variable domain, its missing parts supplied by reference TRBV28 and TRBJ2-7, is DVKVTQSSRYLVKRTGEKVFLECVQDMDHENMFWYRQDPGLGLRLIYFSYDVKMKEKGDIPEGYSVSREKKERFSLILESASTNQTSMYLCASSLVQGATGQYFGPGTRLTVT.

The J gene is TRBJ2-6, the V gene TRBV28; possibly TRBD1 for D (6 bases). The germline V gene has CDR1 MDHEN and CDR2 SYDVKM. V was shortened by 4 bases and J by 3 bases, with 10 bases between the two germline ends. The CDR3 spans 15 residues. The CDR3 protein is CASSSTGYGANVLTF. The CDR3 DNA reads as TGTGCCAGCAGTTCAACAGGGTATGGGGCCAACGTCCTGACTTTC.

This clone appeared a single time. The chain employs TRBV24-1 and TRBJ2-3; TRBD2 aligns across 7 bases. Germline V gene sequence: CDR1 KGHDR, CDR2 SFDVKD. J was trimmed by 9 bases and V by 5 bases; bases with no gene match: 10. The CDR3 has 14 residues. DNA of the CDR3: TGTGCCACCAGTGTAAGCGGGACCCATGGGACGCAGTATTTT. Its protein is CATSVSGTHGTQYF.

CDR3 bases: TGTGCCAGCAGCCTTTATATCGGCTACGAGCAGTACTTC. It yields the protein CASSLYIGYEQYF. The chain couples TRBV5-6 to TRBJ2-7; D call uncertain. Between the trimmed V and J ends, which lost 4 bases and 3 bases, there was a span of 11 bases. CDR3 size: 13 residues. Per the germline V gene, CDR1 is SGHDT and CDR2 is YYEEEE.

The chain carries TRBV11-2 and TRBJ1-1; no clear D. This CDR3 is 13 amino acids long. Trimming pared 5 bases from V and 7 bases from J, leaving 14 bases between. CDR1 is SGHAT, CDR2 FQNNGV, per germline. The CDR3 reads CASSPQPVIEAFF. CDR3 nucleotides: TGTGCCAGCAGCCCACAGCCAGTTATTGAAGCTTTCTTT. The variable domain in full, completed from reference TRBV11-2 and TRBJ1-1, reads EAGVAQSPRYKIIEKRQSVAFWCNPISGHATLYWYQQILGQGPKLLIQFQNNGVVDDSQLPKDRFSAERLKGVDSTLKIQPAKLEDSAVYLCASSPQPVIEAFFGQGTRLTVV.

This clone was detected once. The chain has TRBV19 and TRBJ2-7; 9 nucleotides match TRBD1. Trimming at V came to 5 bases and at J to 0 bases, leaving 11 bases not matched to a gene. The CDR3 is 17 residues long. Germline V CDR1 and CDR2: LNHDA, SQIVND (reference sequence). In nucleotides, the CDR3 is TGTGCCAGTAGTTCCTACAGGGGGCCATCCTCCTCCTACGAGCAGTACTTC. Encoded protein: CASSSYRGPSSSYEQYF.

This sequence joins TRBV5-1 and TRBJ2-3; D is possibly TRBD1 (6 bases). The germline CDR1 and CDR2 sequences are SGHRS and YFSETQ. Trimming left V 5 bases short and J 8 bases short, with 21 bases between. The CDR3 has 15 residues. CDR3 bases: TGCGCCAGCAGACCGGACCCTTTTGCACAGGGTACGCAGTATTTT. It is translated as CASRPDPFAQGTQYF. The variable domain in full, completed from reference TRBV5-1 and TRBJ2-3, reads KAGVTQTPRYLIKTRGQQVTLSCSPISGHRSVSWYQQTPGQGLQFLFEYFSETQRNKGNFPGRFSGRQFSNSRSEMNVSTLELGDSALYLCASRPDPFAQGTQYFGPGTRLTVL.

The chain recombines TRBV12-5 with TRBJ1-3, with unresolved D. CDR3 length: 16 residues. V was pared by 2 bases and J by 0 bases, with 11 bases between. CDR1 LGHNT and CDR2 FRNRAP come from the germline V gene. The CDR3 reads CASGLPLSFSGNTIYF. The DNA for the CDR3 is TGTGCTAGTGGTTTGCCCCTATCATTCTCTGGAAACACCATATATTTT.

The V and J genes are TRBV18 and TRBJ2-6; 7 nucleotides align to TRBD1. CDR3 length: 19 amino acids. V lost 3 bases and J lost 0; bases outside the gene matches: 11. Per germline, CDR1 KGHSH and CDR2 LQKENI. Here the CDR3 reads CASSPVPGQRYSGANVLTF. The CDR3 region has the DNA TGTGCCAGCTCACCCGTACCGGGACAGCGTTACTCTGGGGCCAACGTCCTGACTTTC.

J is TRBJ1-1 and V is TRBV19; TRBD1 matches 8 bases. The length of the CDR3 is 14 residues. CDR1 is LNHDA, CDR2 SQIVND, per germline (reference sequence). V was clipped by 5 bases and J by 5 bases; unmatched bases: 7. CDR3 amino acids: CASSVQGAGTEAFF. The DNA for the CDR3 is TGTGCCAGTAGTGTCCAGGGGGCTGGGACTGAAGCTTTCTTT.

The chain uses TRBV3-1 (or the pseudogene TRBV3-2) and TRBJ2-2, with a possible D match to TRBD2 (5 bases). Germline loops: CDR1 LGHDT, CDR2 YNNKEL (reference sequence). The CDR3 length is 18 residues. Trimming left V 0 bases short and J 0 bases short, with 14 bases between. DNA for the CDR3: TGTGCCAGCAGCCAAGAGGGCTGGGGAGCCGCGAACACCGGGGAGCTGTTTTTT. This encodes CASSQEGWGAANTGELFF.

The DNA for the CDR3 is TGCGCCAGCAGCTTCCGACTAGGGATTACGAATGAGCAGTTCTTC. Its translation: CASSFRLGITNEQFF. V gene TRBV5-1 combines with J gene TRBJ2-1, with a possible D match to TRBD2 (6 bases). This CDR3 contains 15 residues. V lost 2 bases and J 7 bases, leaving 16 bases between the germline ends. Germline lookup yields CDR1 SGHRS and CDR2 YFSETQ.

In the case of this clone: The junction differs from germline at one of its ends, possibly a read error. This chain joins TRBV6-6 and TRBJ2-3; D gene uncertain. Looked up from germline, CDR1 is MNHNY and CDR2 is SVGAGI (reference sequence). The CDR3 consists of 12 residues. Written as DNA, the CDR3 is TGTGCCAGCAGTTACTCGACCGGGTCGATTAACTTT. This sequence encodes CASSYSTGSINF.

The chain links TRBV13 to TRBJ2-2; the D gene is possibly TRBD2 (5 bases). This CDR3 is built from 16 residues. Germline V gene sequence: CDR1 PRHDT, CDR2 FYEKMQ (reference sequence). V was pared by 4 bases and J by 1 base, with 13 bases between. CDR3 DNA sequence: TGTGCCAGCAGCTATTCGGGGAATGGGAACACCGGGGAGCTGTTTTTT. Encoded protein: CASSYSGNGNTGELFF.

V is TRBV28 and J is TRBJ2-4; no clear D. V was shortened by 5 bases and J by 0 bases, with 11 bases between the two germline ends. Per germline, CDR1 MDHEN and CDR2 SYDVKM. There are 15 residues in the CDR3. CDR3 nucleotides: TGTGCCAGCAGTCCCCGGAGCCTAGCCAAAAACATTCAGTACTTC. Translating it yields CASSPRSLAKNIQYF.

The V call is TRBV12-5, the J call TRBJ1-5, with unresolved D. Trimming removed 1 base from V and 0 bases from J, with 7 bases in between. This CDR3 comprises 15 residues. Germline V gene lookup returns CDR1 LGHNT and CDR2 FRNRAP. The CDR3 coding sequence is TGTGCTAGTGGTTTGGGGGCATCTAGCAATCAGCCCCAGCATTTT. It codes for CASGLGASSNQPQHF.

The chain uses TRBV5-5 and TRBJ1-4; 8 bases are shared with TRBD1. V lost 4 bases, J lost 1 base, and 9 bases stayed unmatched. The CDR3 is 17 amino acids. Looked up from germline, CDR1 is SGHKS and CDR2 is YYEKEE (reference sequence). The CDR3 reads CASSATGTGLTNEKLFF. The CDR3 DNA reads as TGTGCCAGCAGCGCTACCGGGACAGGCTTAACTAATGAAAAACTGTTTTTT.

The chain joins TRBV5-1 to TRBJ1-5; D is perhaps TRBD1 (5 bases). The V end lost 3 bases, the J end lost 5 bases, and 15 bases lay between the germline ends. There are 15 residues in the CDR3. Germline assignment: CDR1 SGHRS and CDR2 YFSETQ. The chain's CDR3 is CASSSGDSSYQPQHF. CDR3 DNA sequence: TGCGCCAGCAGCTCGGGAGACAGCTCGTATCAGCCCCAGCATTTT.

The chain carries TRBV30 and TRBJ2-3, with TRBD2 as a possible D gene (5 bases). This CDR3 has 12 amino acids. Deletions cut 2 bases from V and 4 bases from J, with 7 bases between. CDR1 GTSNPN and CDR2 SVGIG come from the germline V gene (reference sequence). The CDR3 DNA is TGTGCCTGGAGTCGGGATCCAGATACGCAGTATTTT. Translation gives CAWSRDPDTQYF.

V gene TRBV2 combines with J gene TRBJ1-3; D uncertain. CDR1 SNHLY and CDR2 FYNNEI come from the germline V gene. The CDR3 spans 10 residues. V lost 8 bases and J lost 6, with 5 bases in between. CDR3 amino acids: CASRKNTIYF. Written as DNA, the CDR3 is TGTGCCAGCCGTAAAAACACCATATATTTT.

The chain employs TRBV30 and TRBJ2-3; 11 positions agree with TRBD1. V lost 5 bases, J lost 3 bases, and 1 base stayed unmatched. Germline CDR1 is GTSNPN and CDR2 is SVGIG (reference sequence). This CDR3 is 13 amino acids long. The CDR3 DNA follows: TGTGCCTGGGGGACAGGGGGTACAGATACGCAGTATTTT. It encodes CAWGTGGTDTQYF. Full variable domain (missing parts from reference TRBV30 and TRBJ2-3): SQTIHQWPATLVQPVGSPLSLECTVEGTSNPNLYWYRQAAGRGLQLLFYSVGIGQISSEVPQNLSASRPQDRQFILSSKKLLLSDSGFYLCAWGTGGTDTQYFGPGTRLTVL.

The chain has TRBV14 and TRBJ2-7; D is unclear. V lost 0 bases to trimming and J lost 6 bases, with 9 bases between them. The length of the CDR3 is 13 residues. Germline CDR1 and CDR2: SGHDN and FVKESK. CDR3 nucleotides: TGTGCCAGCAGCCAAGATTTACGGGTCGAGCAGTACTTC. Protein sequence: CASSQDLRVEQYF.

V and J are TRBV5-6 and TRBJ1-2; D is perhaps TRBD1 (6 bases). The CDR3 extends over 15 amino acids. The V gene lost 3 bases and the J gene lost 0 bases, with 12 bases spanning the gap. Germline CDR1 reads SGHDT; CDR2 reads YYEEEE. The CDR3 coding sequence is TGTGCCAGCAGCTCCTACAGGGAAACTAACTATGGCTACACCTTC. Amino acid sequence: CASSSYRETNYGYTF.

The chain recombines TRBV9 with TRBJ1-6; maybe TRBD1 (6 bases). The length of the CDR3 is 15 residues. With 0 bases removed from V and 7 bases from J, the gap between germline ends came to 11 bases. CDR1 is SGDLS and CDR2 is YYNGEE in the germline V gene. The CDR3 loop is CASSVEGVRNSPLHF. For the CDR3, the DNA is TGTGCCAGCAGCGTAGAGGGGGTGAGGAATTCACCCCTCCACTTT.